This is a list of T cell receptor beta chains from one sample in a study of shared clonotypes between healthy human individuals. Assay: immunoSEQ multiplex PCR; the TCRdb copy retains only in-frame clones and omits some. The sample lists 2 million to 2.5 million clones, over 85% occurring once. Sequences were obtained from naive CD4+ T cells from PBMCs. The receptors derive from a man in his late teens or twenties in good health. Some clones in this sample may be carry-over from other donors' samples. Both conserved end residues are part of each CDR3. D genes are given only for firm matches. Clone size is not always given. Where it is, it says once, few, many or a class for expanded clones.

j_call | clone_size | d_call | v_call | cdr3_aa | cdr3_nt
TRBJ2-3 | - | - | TRBV7-3 | CASSFGVDTQYF | TGTGCCAGCAGCTTTGGTGTTGATACGCAGTATTTT
TRBJ1-2 | - | - | TRBV5-1 | CASSLGATHYGYTF | TGCGCCAGCAGCTTGGGAGCCACGCACTATGGCTACACCTTC
TRBJ2-7 | - | - | TRBV7-3 | CASNLLGGGSDEQYF | TGTGCCAGCAACCTCTTAGGGGGCGGGAGTGACGAGCAGTACTTC
TRBJ2-1 | once | TRBD2 | TRBV18 | CASSPGTSGNRPEQFF | TGTGCCAGCTCACCTGGGACTAGCGGGAACCGCCCGGAGCAGTTCTTC
TRBJ2-1 | - | - | TRBV18 | CASSSQVLYNEQFF | TGTGCCAGCTCCAGCCAGGTACTGTACAATGAGCAGTTCTTC
TRBJ1-5 | - | - | TRBV20-1 | CSAARDQPQHF | TGCAGTGCAGCCAGAGATCAGCCCCAGCATTTT
TRBJ2-7 | - | - | TRBV19 | CASSGTASYEQYF | TGTGCCAGTTCCGGGACGGCCTCCTACGAGCAGTACTTC
TRBJ1-1 | - | - | TRBV6-5 | CASSTRPGATMRAFF | TGTGCCAGCAGCACCCGCCCAGGGGCCACCATGAGGGCTTTCTTT
TRBJ1-1 | - | - | TRBV23-1 | CASAGVNTEAFF | TGCGCCAGCGCTGGGGTGAACACTGAAGCTTTCTTT
TRBJ2-1 | - | TRBD2 | TRBV7-9 | CASSPPLAGGTQFF | TGTGCCAGCAGCCCCCCGCTAGCGGGTGGAACGCAGTTCTTC
TRBJ1-4 | - | - | TRBV5-1 | CASSQSGGTGGKLFF | TGCGCCAGCAGCCAATCGGGGGGCACGGGCGGAAAACTGTTTTTT
TRBJ2-2 | - | TRBD1 | TRBV15 | CATSRGGQGGNTGELFF | TGTGCCACCAGCAGGGGGGGACAGGGAGGGAACACCGGGGAGCTGTTTTTT
TRBJ2-2 | - | TRBD1 | TRBV6-4 | CASSPQGATGELFF | TGTGCCAGCAGCCCACAGGGGGCGACCGGGGAGCTGTTTTTT
TRBJ1-1 | - | - | TRBV7-9 | CASSFGRVSEAFF | TGTGCCAGCAGCTTCGGAAGGGTCTCTGAAGCTTTCTTT
TRBJ2-6 | - | TRBD2 | TRBV27 | CASSLSSLAGAVANVLTF | TGTGCCAGCAGTTTGTCTTCACTAGCGGGAGCGGTGGCCAACGTCCTGACTTTC
TRBJ2-7 | - | - | TRBV9 | CASSALGVTYEQYF | TGTGCCAGCAGCGCCCTAGGGGTTACCTACGAGCAGTACTTC
TRBJ2-7 | - | - | TRBV7-2 | CASSLEIPSYEQYF | TGTGCCAGCAGCTTGGAAATACCCTCCTACGAGCAGTACTTC
TRBJ2-2 | - | TRBD1 | TRBV7-2 | CASSYRGGNTGELFF | TGTGCCAGCAGCTACAGGGGCGGAAACACCGGGGAGCTGTTTTTT
TRBJ2-7 | once | TRBD2 | TRBV19 | CASSIRAGGDYEQYF | TGTGCCAGTAGTATTAGAGCGGGAGGTGACTACGAGCAGTACTTC
TRBJ1-1 | - | - | TRBV6-6 | CATKQGGGGEAFF | TGTGCCACCAAACAGGGCGGGGGAGGTGAAGCTTTCTTT
TRBJ2-1 | - | TRBD1 | TRBV7-9 | CASTLGWAGQAKLEQFF | TGTGCCAGCACCCTCGGCTGGGCCGGACAGGCAAAGCTTGAGCAGTTCTTC
TRBJ2-5 | - | - | TRBV2 | CASATGQETQYF | TGTGCCAGCGCGACGGGACAAGAGACCCAGTACTTC
TRBJ2-7 | - | TRBD1 | TRBV27 | CASSGTGGYEQYF | TGTGCCAGCTCCGGGACAGGGGGCTACGAGCAGTACTTC
TRBJ2-1 | - | - | TRBV18 | CASSVGGVPSSYNEQFF | TGTGCCAGCTCCGTGGGTGGAGTCCCAAGCTCCTACAATGAGCAGTTCTTC
TRBJ2-7 | - | - | TRBV11-3 | CASSLLGRDYEQYF | TGTGCCAGCAGCTTGTTGGGCAGGGACTACGAGCAGTACTTC
TRBJ2-7 | many | TRBD1 | TRBV7-2 | CASSARDRGAYEQYF | TGTGCCAGCAGCGCCCGGGACAGGGGTGCCTACGAGCAGTACTTC
TRBJ2-7 | - | - | TRBV11-2 | CASSLSATESYEQYF | TGTGCCAGCAGCCTTTCCGCGACAGAGTCCTACGAGCAGTACTTC
TRBJ1-5 | few | - | TRBV28 | CASSISGYYQPQHF | TGTGCCAGCAGCATCTCAGGGTACTATCAGCCCCAGCATTTT
TRBJ1-4 | - | - | TRBV7-9 | CASSSQGQSNEKLFF | TGTGCCAGCAGCTCCCAAGGACAGTCTAATGAAAAACTGTTTTTT
TRBJ2-4 | - | - | TRBV30 | CAWTTGALAKNIQYF | TGTGCCTGGACTACAGGCGCCTTAGCCAAAAACATTCAGTACTTC
TRBJ1-1 | - | - | TRBV19 | CASSIRGNDRNTEAFF | TGTGCCAGTAGTATTCGGGGGAATGACAGGAACACTGAAGCTTTCTTT
TRBJ1-1 | - | - | TRBV11-2 | CASSLLALYMNTEAFF | TGTGCCAGCAGCTTATTAGCCCTTTACATGAACACTGAAGCTTTCTTT
TRBJ2-7 | - | TRBD1 | TRBV2 | CASRADRGLNEQYF | TGTGCCAGCAGGGCCGACAGGGGATTGAACGAGCAGTACTTC
TRBJ2-7 | - | - | TRBV7-3 | CASSLTEPVFSSYEQYF | TGTGCCAGCAGCTTAACTGAACCTGTGTTTAGCTCCTACGAGCAGTACTTC
TRBJ1-2 | - | - | TRBV2 | CASNEGPYGYTF | TGTGCCAGCAATGAGGGCCCCTATGGCTACACCTTC
TRBJ2-1 | - | TRBD1 | TRBV6-5 | CASRGRDSYYNEQFF | TGTGCCAGCAGAGGCCGGGACAGTTACTACAATGAGCAGTTCTTC
TRBJ2-7 | once | - | TRBV2 | CASSAEGEQYF | TGTGCCAGCAGTGCTGAAGGCGAGCAGTACTTC
TRBJ2-3 | once | - | TRBV6-6 | CASSLRLVGTDTQYF | TGTGCCAGCAGCCTTAGACTAGTGGGCACAGATACGCAGTATTTT
TRBJ2-1 | - | - | TRBV15 | CATSRPTKTNEQFF | TGTGCCACCAGCAGACCAACCAAGACCAATGAGCAGTTCTTC
TRBJ2-5 | - | - | TRBV11-3 | CASSLGVGAQYF | TGTGCCAGCAGCCTGGGGGTAGGGGCCCAGTACTTC
TRBJ1-2 | - | TRBD1 | TRBV25-1 | CASSDRTGPYGYTF | TGTGCCAGCAGTGACCGGACAGGCCCCTATGGCTACACCTTC
TRBJ2-5 | - | - | TRBV18 | CASSPLAETQYF | TGTGCCAGCTCACCACTTGCAGAGACCCAGTACTTC
TRBJ1-5 | - | TRBD1 | TRBV6-1 | CASSEAGFGTGSGNQPQHF | TGTGCCAGCAGTGAAGCGGGGTTTGGGACAGGGAGCGGCAATCAGCCCCAGCATTTT
TRBJ2-7 | - | - | TRBV28 | CASSRTGNEQYF | TGTGCCAGCAGCCGCACAGGGAACGAGCAGTACTTC
TRBJ2-7 | - | TRBD1 | TRBV6-5 | CASSATGVEDYEQYF | TGTGCCAGCAGTGCAACAGGGGTAGAGGACTACGAGCAGTACTTC
TRBJ2-5 | - | - | TRBV7-3 | CASSLDYRQETQYF | TGTGCCAGCAGCTTAGATTACAGGCAAGAGACCCAGTACTTC
TRBJ1-2 | - | TRBD1 | TRBV6-6 | CASTWTGNYGYTF | TGTGCCAGCACCTGGACAGGCAACTATGGCTACACCTTC
TRBJ1-3 | - | - | TRBV30 | CAWSVGGSGNTIYF | TGTGCCTGGAGTGTAGGGGGTTCTGGAAACACCATATATTTT
TRBJ2-7 | - | TRBD1 | TRBV27 | CASSSTGTAAYEQYF | TGTGCCAGCAGTTCAACCGGGACAGCGGCCTACGAGCAGTACTTC
TRBJ2-7 | once | - | TRBV10-3 | CAISRDSSSYEQYF | TGTGCCATCAGCCGGGACTCGAGCTCCTACGAGCAGTACTTC
TRBJ2-7 | - | - | TRBV28 | CASSWDNSYEQYF | TGTGCCAGCAGCTGGGACAACTCCTACGAGCAGTACTTC
TRBJ2-7 | - | TRBD2 | TRBV10-3 | CAISDARLADYYEQYF | TGTGCCATCAGCGATGCAAGGCTAGCGGACTACTACGAGCAGTACTTC
TRBJ2-5 | - | TRBD2 | TRBV11-2 | CASSSDGGGGETQYF | TGTGCCAGCAGCTCCGACGGAGGCGGGGGGGAGACCCAGTACTTC
TRBJ2-7 | - | - | TRBV6-5 | CASSYVKAGSYEQYF | TGTGCCAGCAGTTACGTGAAGGCCGGCTCCTACGAGCAGTACTTC
TRBJ2-3 | few | - | TRBV7-2 | CASSLEGGTDTQYF | TGTGCCAGCAGCTTAGAGGGGGGCACAGATACGCAGTATTTT
TRBJ2-1 | - | TRBD2 | TRBV2 | CASAGDHNEQFF | TGTGCCAGCGCGGGAGATCACAATGAGCAGTTCTTC
TRBJ2-7 | - | - | TRBV6-5 | CASSYTVNGAYEQYF | TGTGCCAGCAGTTACACAGTGAACGGAGCCTACGAGCAGTACTTC